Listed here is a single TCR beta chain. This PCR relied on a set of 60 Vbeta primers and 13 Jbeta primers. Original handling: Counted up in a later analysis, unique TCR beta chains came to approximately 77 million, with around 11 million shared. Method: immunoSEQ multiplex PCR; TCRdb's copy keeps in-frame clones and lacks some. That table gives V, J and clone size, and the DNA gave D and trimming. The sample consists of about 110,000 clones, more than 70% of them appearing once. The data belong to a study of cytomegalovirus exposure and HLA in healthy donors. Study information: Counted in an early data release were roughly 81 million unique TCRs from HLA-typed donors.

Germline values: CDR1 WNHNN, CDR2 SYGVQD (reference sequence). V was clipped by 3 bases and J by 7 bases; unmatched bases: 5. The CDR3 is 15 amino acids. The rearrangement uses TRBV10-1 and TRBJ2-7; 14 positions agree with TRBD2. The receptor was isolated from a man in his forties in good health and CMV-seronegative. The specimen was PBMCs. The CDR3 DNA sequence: TGCGCCAGCAGTGAATCGGGACTAGCGGGGGCAGAGCAGTACTTC. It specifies CASSESGLAGAEQYF.